These 3 T cell receptor beta chains came from one sample sequenced in a study of blood T cell repertoires in COVID-19. This table comes from immunoSEQ multiplex PCR, and its TCRdb copy is limited to in-frame clones, with some not included. The table records fewer than 500,000 clones, about 89% of them present only once. Sequences were obtained from peripheral blood. These receptors all come from a woman aged 30 to 39 with acute or convalescent COVID-19.

The chain couples TRBV29-1 to TRBJ1-2; D perhaps matches TRBD1 (5 bases). The CDR3 totals 13 residues. Trimming pared 5 bases from V and 3 bases from J, leaving 13 bases between. The germline gives CDR1 SQVTM, CDR2 ANQGSEA. The CDR3 spells CSVPPDSHYGYTF. CDR3 nucleotide sequence: TGCAGCGTTCCACCTGACAGCCACTATGGCTACACCTTC.

This rearrangement joins TRBV2 to TRBJ2-1; 8 bases line up with TRBD2. The CDR3 covers 15 residues. CDR1 SNHLY and CDR2 FYNNEI come from the germline V gene. V lost 8 bases and J lost 6; bases outside the gene matches: 12. The CDR3 protein is CASVRGGPFFNEQFF. The CDR3 DNA sequence: TGTGCCAGCGTACGGGGGGGGCCGTTTTTCAATGAGCAGTTCTTC.

V and J are TRBV6-4 and TRBJ2-2; D perhaps matches TRBD2 (5 bases). Trimming took 0 bases from V and 5 from J, leaving 13 bases between them. Germline loops: CDR1 MRHNA, CDR2 SNTAGT. CDR3 length: 16 amino acids. The CDR3 is CASSDSIGRNTGELFF. The CDR3, as DNA: TGTGCCAGCAGTGACTCGATAGGGAGAAATACCGGGGAGCTGTTTTTT.